The rows below give T cell receptor beta chains drawn from one sample of a study of shared clonotypes between healthy human individuals. The repertoire was sequenced with immunoSEQ multiplex PCR; TCRdb's copy has only in-frame clones and lacks some. The sample yields some 2,000,000 clones, less than 95% seen once. The sequenced material came from naive CD8+ T cells sorted from blood. The receptors stem from a man younger than 35 in good health. Each CDR3 is given with its conserved first and last residue. D genes are given only for firm matches. Only some rows state a clone size, as once, few, many or a class for expanded clones.

V: TRBV27; J: TRBJ2-5; D: .; size: .; DNA: TGTGCCAGCAGTTCACCGGGACTGAGAGAGACCCAGTACTTC; CDR3: CASSSPGLRETQYF
V: TRBV19; J: TRBJ2-2; D: TRBD2; size: .; DNA: TGTGCCAGTAGTTTGGGACTAGCGGGAGAAACCGGGGAGCTGTTTTTT; CDR3: CASSLGLAGETGELFF
V: TRBV5-6; J: TRBJ2-5; D: TRBD2; size: .; DNA: TGTGCCAGCAGCTCCGGGACTAGCGGGGGTCGGGAGACCCAGTACTTC; CDR3: CASSSGTSGGRETQYF
V: TRBV27; J: TRBJ1-1; D: .; size: .; DNA: TGTGCCAGCAGTTTAATTATGGGCACTGAAGCTTTCTTT; CDR3: CASSLIMGTEAFF
V: TRBV6-5; J: TRBJ2-7; D: .; size: .; DNA: TGTGCCAGCAGTTACTCTGTACAGGAAACCCCCTACGAGCAGTACTTC; CDR3: CASSYSVQETPYEQYF
V: TRBV27; J: TRBJ1-6; D: .; size: .; DNA: TGTGCCAGCAGTTTTTTGAGGAGAAAAACTGTCTCACCCCTCCACTTT; CDR3: CASSFLRRKTVSPLHF
V: TRBV5-5; J: TRBJ2-7; D: .; size: .; DNA: TGTGCCAGCAGCTTCCCGGGGTCGGGTGAGCAGTACTTC; CDR3: CASSFPGSGEQYF
V: TRBV28; J: TRBJ1-5; D: .; size: .; DNA: TGTGCCAGCAGTCTTATAGATCTTAGCAATCAGCCCCAGCATTTT; CDR3: CASSLIDLSNQPQHF
V: TRBV6-1; J: TRBJ2-1; D: .; size: .; DNA: TGTGCCAGCAGTGAAGCGGTGACACTCGATATCTACAATGAGCAGTTCTTC; CDR3: CASSEAVTLDIYNEQFF
V: TRBV6-1; J: TRBJ1-2; D: TRBD1; size: once; DNA: TGTGCCAGCAGTGAAGCAGTGGGACAGGCAGCCTCTAACTATGGCTACACCTTC; CDR3: CASSEAVGQAASNYGYTF
V: TRBV7-8; J: TRBJ2-7; D: TRBD2; size: .; DNA: TGTGCCAGCAGCTTGCGAGCGGGAGAGCTCTACGAGCAGTACTTC; CDR3: CASSLRAGELYEQYF
V: TRBV4-1; J: TRBJ2-1; D: .; size: once; DNA: TGCGCCAGCAGAACGGATCGGTTCAATGAGCAGTTCTTC; CDR3: CASRTDRFNEQFF
V: TRBV27; J: TRBJ2-3; D: TRBD2; size: .; DNA: TGTGCCAGCGGCCTAGCGGGGCGCACAGATACGCAGTATTTT; CDR3: CASGLAGRTDTQYF
V: TRBV7-9; J: TRBJ2-5; D: .; size: .; DNA: TGTGCCAGCAGCAATTTAGCGGACCCTGGGGAGACCCAGTACTTC; CDR3: CASSNLADPGETQYF
V: TRBV28; J: TRBJ2-7; D: .; size: .; DNA: TGTGCCAGCACCTATACCGGTCCCTACGAGCAGTACTTC; CDR3: CASTYTGPYEQYF
V: TRBV25-1; J: TRBJ1-2; D: TRBD1; size: .; DNA: TGTGCCAGCACCGAGGGACAGGGTGAAGGCTACACCTTC; CDR3: CASTEGQGEGYTF
V: TRBV30; J: TRBJ1-5; D: .; size: .; DNA: TGTGCCTGGAGTGATCATCGAGGGGGGGATCAGCCCCAGCATTTT; CDR3: CAWSDHRGGDQPQHF
V: TRBV5-6; J: TRBJ1-4; D: TRBD1; size: .; DNA: TGTGCCAGCAGCTTTGGCAGGGGGTACGAAAAACTGTTTTTT; CDR3: CASSFGRGYEKLFF
V: TRBV6-1; J: TRBJ1-5; D: .; size: .; DNA: TGTGCCAGCAGTGAATTATTGGGGGGCCACAATCAGCCCCAGCATTTT; CDR3: CASSELLGGHNQPQHF
V: TRBV19; J: TRBJ1-1; D: .; size: .; DNA: TGTGCCAGTAGATCGGACAGCTATAACACTGAAGCTTTCTTT; CDR3: CASRSDSYNTEAFF
V: TRBV2; J: TRBJ2-7; D: TRBD1; size: .; DNA: TGTGCCAGCAGAGAGGGCCAGACAGGGGTCTACGAGCAGTACTTC; CDR3: CASREGQTGVYEQYF
V: TRBV27; J: TRBJ1-2; D: TRBD1; size: .; DNA: TGTGCCAGCAGCGATGGGACAGGGGAGATCTATGGCTACACCTTC; CDR3: CASSDGTGEIYGYTF
V: TRBV28; J: TRBJ2-1; D: .; size: .; DNA: TGTGCCAGCAGTTTATTAACCGGTTACAATGAGCAGTTCTTC; CDR3: CASSLLTGYNEQFF
V: TRBV6-5; J: TRBJ2-7; D: TRBD2; size: .; DNA: TGTGCCAGCAGTTACTTGGGAGCGGGAGGGGCCCACGAGCAGTACTTC; CDR3: CASSYLGAGGAHEQYF
V: TRBV4-1; J: TRBJ1-1; D: TRBD1; size: .; DNA: TGCGCCAGCAGCCAACTGACAGGGGGTACTGAAGCTTTCTTT; CDR3: CASSQLTGGTEAFF
V: TRBV2; J: TRBJ1-4; D: .; size: .; DNA: TGTGCCAGCGGTGAGGCTCTAGGTGAAAAACTGTTTTTT; CDR3: CASGEALGEKLFF
V: TRBV10-2; J: TRBJ2-1; D: .; size: .; DNA: TGCGCCAGCAGTGAGTCCGGGACTTTTACCTACAATGAGCAGTTCTTC; CDR3: CASSESGTFTYNEQFF
V: TRBV7-9; J: TRBJ2-5; D: .; size: .; DNA: TGTGCCAGCAGTCCCAGGGCACAAGAGACCCAGTACTTC; CDR3: CASSPRAQETQYF
V: TRBV28; J: TRBJ2-2; D: .; size: .; DNA: TGTGCCAGCAGTTTTCCGACGGGTAGTGGTACCGGGGAGCTGTTTTTT; CDR3: CASSFPTGSGTGELFF
V: TRBV27; J: TRBJ2-3; D: .; size: .; DNA: TGTGCCGGAACCATGGGGGGCGGGCTAGCAGATACGCAGTATTTT; CDR3: CAGTMGGGLADTQYF
V: TRBV7-9; J: TRBJ2-7; D: .; size: .; DNA: TGTGCCAGCAGCTTGCTGTCCGCCTACGAGCAGTACTTC; CDR3: CASSLLSAYEQYF
V: TRBV19; J: TRBJ2-3; D: .; size: once; DNA: TGTGCCAGTAAACCCTCCCCCGGAGATACGCAGTATTTT; CDR3: CASKPSPGDTQYF
V: TRBV19; J: TRBJ1-4; D: .; size: .; DNA: TGTGCCAGTAGTATATCGGGGGGGCCGGCGGAAAAACTGTTTTTT; CDR3: CASSISGGPAEKLFF